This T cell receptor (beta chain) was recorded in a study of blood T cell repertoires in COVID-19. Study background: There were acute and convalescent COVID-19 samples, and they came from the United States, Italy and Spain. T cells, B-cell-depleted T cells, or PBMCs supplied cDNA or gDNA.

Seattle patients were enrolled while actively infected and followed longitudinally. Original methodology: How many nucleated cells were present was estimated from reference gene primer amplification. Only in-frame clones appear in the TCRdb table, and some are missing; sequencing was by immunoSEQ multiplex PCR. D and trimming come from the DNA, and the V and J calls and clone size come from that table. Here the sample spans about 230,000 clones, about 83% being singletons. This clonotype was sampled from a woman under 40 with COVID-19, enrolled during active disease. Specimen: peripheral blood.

CDR3 in amino acids: CASSLAPGGNSPLHF. CDR3 nucleotides: TGTGCCAGCAGCTTAGCGCCAGGCGGGAATTCACCCCTCCACTTT. J is TRBJ1-6 and V is TRBV7-2; D uncertain. V lost 0 bases and J lost 7, with 10 bases in between. CDR1 SGHTA and CDR2 FQGNSA come from the germline V gene. This CDR3 spans 15 amino acids.